These 12 T cell receptor beta chains came from one sample sequenced in a study of T-cell memory formation after mild COVID-19. TCRdb recomputed calls from the 5' RACE reads with MiXCR, one row per CDR3 protein. The sample consists of 300,000 to 400,000 distinct CDR3 sequences, around 30% of them appearing once. The source material was PBMCs or a T cell subset sorted from them (not recorded which). Every receptor here comes from an adult woman who had mild COVID-19 (a few samples of this study predate the infection). Cell type and time point are not known.

The chain has TRBV11-2 and TRBJ2-5; D is perhaps TRBD1 or TRBD2 (6 bases each). Germline-derived CDR1 and CDR2 are SGHAT and FQNNGV. The CDR3 loop spans 15 amino acids. Trimming left V 5 bases short and J 5 bases short, with 18 bases between. CDR3 nucleotide sequence: TGTGCCAGCAGCCCTTTTACGGGGGCAGGGGAGACCCAGTACTTC. Protein sequence: CASSPFTGAGETQYF.

The V call is TRBV18, the J call TRBJ2-5, with D possibly TRBD1 on 5 matching bases. CDR3 length equals 15 residues. Looked up from germline, CDR1 is KGHSH and CDR2 is LQKENI. V lost 2 bases and J 5 bases, leaving 15 bases between the germline ends. The CDR3 loop is CASSPSKGAGETQYF. Written as DNA, the CDR3 is TGTGCCAGCTCACCAAGTAAAGGGGCCGGGGAGACCCAGTACTTC.

This clonotype was picked up a small number of times. The gene calls are TRBV15 and TRBJ2-2; a weak D match, TRBD2 (5 bases). Trimming removed 2 bases at V and 8 bases at J, with 12 bases between. Germline values: CDR1 LNHNV, CDR2 YYDKDF (reference sequence). The CDR3 is 14 amino acids. CDR3 DNA: TGTGCCACCAGCAGAAGGGTGAGGGAAGGGGAGCTGTTTTTT. As protein: CATSRRVREGELFF.

There are a few counts of this clonotype. The V call is TRBV20-1, the J call TRBJ2-1; possible D gene TRBD1, 6 bases. The CDR3 contains 15 residues. V was trimmed by 0 bases and J by 7 bases, leaving 16 bases between them. CDR1 and CDR2 (germline): DFQATT, SNEGSKA (reference sequence). DNA of the CDR3: TGCAGTGCTAGAGACGGGACATCTCGGGCGAATGAGCAGTTCTTC. Translated, it gives CSARDGTSRANEQFF.

This clonotype came up a few times. The J gene is TRBJ2-5, the V gene TRBV7-6, with 9 bases identical to TRBD2. Germline V gene data show CDR1 as SGHVS and CDR2 as FNYEAQ. CDR3 size: 14 residues. Unmatched junction bases numbered 4, after V lost 3 bases and J lost 5 bases. For the CDR3, the DNA is TGTGCCAGCAGCTTGGCTAGCGGGATGGAGACCCAGTACTTC. It translates to CASSLASGMETQYF.

This clonotype was picked up one time. The V and J genes are TRBV7-3 and TRBJ2-5; 8 bases match TRBD2. V dropped 5 bases and J dropped 10; count of bases not matched to a gene: 9. Germline values: CDR1 SGHTA, CDR2 FQGTGA. This CDR3 contains 13 residues. CDR3 loop: CASSALAGKDQYF. CDR3 bases: TGTGCCAGCAGCGCCTTAGCGGGGAAGGACCAGTACTTC.

The gene calls are TRBV6-5 and TRBJ2-5; 7 bases map to TRBD1. The germline CDR1 and CDR2 sequences are MNHEY and SVGAGI. The CDR3 is made up of 14 amino acids. J gave up 3 bases and V 6 bases, and 7 bases lay outside the gene matches. The CDR3 reads CASRDPGGEETQYF. The CDR3 DNA reads as TGTGCCAGCAGAGATCCAGGGGGAGAAGAGACCCAGTACTTC.

This clonotype came up many times. The chain employs TRBV5-1 and TRBJ2-7, with D possibly being TRBD1 (5 bases). The CDR3 consists of 12 residues. The germline V gene has CDR1 SGHRS and CDR2 YFSETQ. V was cut by 0 bases and J by 5 bases, with 6 bases left in between. CDR3 in amino acids: CASSLEGNEQYF. DNA of the CDR3: TGCGCCAGCAGCTTGGAGGGGAACGAGCAGTACTTC. Full variable domain (outside the CDR3, taken from reference TRBV5-1 and TRBJ2-7): KAGVTQTPRYLIKTRGQQVTLSCSPISGHRSVSWYQQTPGQGLQFLFEYFSETQRNKGNFPGRFSGRQFSNSRSEMNVSTLELGDSALYLCASSLEGNEQYFGPGTRLTVT.

This chain uses TRBV24-1 with TRBJ2-1; no clear D gene. Germline V lookup: CDR1 KGHDR, CDR2 SFDVKD. The ends were cut back, 10 bases at V and 3 bases at J, with 6 bases in the middle. The CDR3 consists of 11 residues. CDR3 loop: CATSGYNEQFF. Written as DNA, the CDR3 is TGTGCCACGTCAGGCTACAATGAGCAGTTCTTC.

The rearrangement links TRBV7-9 to TRBJ2-1; 11 positions agree with TRBD1. The CDR3 has 15 residues. Germline CDR1 SEHNR, CDR2 FQNEAQ (reference sequence). The V segment lost 6 bases and the J segment 6 bases; nucleotides outside the gene matches: 7. CDR3 protein: CASSPDRGHTNEQFF. Written as DNA, the CDR3 is TGTGCCAGCAGTCCGGACAGGGGGCACACCAATGAGCAGTTCTTC.

This clonotype appeared a few times. V usage is TRBV2 and J usage is TRBJ2-7, with unresolved D. The CDR3 sequence is 12 residues long. Germline values: CDR1 SNHLY, CDR2 FYNNEI. V was trimmed by 8 bases and J by 5 bases, leaving 13 bases between them. The CDR3 protein is CASCSPGDEQYF. The CDR3, as DNA: TGTGCCAGCTGTTCGCCTGGGGACGAGCAGTACTTC.

The chain has TRBV9 and TRBJ1-1; no definite D call. The V end lost 0 bases, the J end lost 8 bases, and 8 bases lay between the germline ends. The CDR3 has 12 amino acids. CDR1 SGDLS and CDR2 YYNGEE come from the germline V gene. This chain's CDR3 is CASSVAGREAFF. The CDR3 region has the DNA TGTGCCAGCAGCGTAGCGGGGAGGGAAGCTTTCTTT.